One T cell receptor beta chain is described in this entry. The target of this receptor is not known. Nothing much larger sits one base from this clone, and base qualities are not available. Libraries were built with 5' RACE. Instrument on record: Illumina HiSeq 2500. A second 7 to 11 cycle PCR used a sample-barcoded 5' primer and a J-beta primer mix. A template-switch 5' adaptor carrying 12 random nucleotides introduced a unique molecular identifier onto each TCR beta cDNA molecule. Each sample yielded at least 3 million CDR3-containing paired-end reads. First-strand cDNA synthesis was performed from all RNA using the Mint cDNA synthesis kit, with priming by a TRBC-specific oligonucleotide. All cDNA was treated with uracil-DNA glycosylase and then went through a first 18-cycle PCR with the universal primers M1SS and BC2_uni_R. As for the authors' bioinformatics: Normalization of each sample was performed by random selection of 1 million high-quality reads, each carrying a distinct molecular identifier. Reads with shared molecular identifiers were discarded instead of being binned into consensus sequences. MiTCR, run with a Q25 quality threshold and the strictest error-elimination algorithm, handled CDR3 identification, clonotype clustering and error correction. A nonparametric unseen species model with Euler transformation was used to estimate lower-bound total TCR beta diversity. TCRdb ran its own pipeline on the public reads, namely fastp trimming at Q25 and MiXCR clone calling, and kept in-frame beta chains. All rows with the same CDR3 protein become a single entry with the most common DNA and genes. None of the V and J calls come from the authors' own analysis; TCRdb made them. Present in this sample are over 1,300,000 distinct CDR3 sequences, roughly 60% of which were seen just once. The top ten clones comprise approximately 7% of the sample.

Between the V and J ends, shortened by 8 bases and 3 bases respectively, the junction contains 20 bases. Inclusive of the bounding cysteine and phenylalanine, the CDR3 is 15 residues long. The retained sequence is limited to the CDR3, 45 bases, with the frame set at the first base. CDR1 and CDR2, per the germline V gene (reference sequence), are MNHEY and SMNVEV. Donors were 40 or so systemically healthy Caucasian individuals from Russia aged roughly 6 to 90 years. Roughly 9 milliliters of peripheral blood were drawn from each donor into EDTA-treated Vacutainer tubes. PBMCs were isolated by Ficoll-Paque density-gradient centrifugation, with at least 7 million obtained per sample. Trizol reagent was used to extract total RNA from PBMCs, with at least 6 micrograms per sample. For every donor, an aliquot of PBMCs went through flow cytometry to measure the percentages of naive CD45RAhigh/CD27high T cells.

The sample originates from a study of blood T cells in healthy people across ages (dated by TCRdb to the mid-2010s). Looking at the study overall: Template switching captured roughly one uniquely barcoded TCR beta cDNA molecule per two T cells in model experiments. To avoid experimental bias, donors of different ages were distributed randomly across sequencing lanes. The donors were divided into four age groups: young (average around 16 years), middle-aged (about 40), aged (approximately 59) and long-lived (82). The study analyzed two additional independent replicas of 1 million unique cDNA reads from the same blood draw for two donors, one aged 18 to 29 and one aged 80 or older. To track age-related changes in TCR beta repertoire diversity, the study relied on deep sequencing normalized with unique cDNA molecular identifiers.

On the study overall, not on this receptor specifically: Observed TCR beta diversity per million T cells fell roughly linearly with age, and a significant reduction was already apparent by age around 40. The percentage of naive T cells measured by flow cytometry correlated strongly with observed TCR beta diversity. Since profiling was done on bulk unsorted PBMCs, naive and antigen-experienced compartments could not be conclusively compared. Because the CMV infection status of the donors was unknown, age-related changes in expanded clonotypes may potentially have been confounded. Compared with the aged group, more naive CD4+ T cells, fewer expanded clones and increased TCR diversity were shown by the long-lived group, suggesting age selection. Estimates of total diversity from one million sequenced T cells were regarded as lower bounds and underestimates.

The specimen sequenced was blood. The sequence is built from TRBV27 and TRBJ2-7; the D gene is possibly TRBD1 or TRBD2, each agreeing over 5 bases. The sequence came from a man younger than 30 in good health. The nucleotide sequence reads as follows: TGTGCCAGCGCCTGGGGGTTGCGGGCAGACTACGAGCAGTACTTC. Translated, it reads CASAWGLRADYEQYF.